This T cell receptor beta chain was sequenced during a study of post-analysis software for immune sequencing data. Unique molecular identifiers had been added to the TCR beta cDNA libraries. Via MiXCR, TCRdb re-called the PCR reads, giving one row per CDR3 protein. The sample records 170,000 or so distinct CDR3 sequences, around 30% being singletons. This clonotype was counted at least ten times. The source is a girl between 5 and 17 years old with multiple sclerosis. The sample consisted of blood.

The CDR3 bases are TGTGCCAGCAGCTGGGTTTTGGCGGGAGGTTTCGAGCAGTACTTC. Protein sequence: CASSWVLAGGFEQYF. The rearrangement uses TRBV7-2 and TRBJ2-7; 8 nucleotides agree with TRBD2. This CDR3 comprises 15 residues. The trim removed 4 bases at V and 6 bases at J, leaving 11 bases unmatched. Per germline, CDR1 SGHTA and CDR2 FQGNSA.